The 17 T cell receptor beta chains in this list originate from one sample, sequenced in a study of blood T cell repertoires in COVID-19. Libraries were prepared by immunoSEQ multiplex PCR; TCRdb keeps only in-frame clonotypes and omits some of them. The sample comprises a few hundred thousand clones, about four fifths of which are singletons, and over 7.5% rests with the top ten. Sequences were obtained from peripheral blood. The source of these receptors is a man older than 75 with acute or convalescent COVID-19.

This chain joins TRBV19 and TRBJ1-2; a weak D match, TRBD1 (5 bases). V was cut by 6 bases and J by 0 bases, with 17 bases left in between. The germline V gene has CDR1 LNHDA and CDR2 SQIVND (reference sequence). The CDR3 spans 16 residues. The CDR3 loop reads CASSPGGSTANYGYTF. In DNA form, the CDR3 reads TGTGCCAGTAGCCCGGGGGGGTCGACGGCTAACTATGGCTACACCTTC.

The chain links TRBV28 to TRBJ1-2, with D maybe TRBD1 (5 bases). The CDR3 has 12 residues. V lost 3 bases and J 8 bases, leaving 10 bases between the germline ends. The germline V gene encodes CDR1 MDHEN and CDR2 SYDVKM. The chain's CDR3 is CASSLENRGYTF. CDR3 coding DNA: TGTGCCAGCAGTTTGGAGAACAGGGGCTACACCTTC.

The V call is TRBV5-5, the J call TRBJ1-6; D ambiguous. Germline V gene lookup returns CDR1 SGHKS and CDR2 YYEKEE (reference sequence). The CDR3 length is 15 residues. Trimming removed 0 bases at V and 8 bases at J, with 12 bases between. CDR3 sequence (DNA): TGTGCCAGCAGCTTGGTAGGGCAGAGGGATTCACCCCTCCACTTT. It encodes CASSLVGQRDSPLHF.

This chain links TRBV6-2 or TRBV6-3 with TRBJ2-1; 11 nucleotides match TRBD2. Per the germline V gene, CDR1 is MNHEY and CDR2 is SVGEGT. The V segment lost 2 bases and the J segment 8 bases; nucleotides outside the gene matches: 5. This CDR3 region has 15 residues. The chain's CDR3 is CASSYASGGRDEQFF. The CDR3 DNA reads TGTGCCAGCAGTTACGCTAGCGGGGGGCGGGATGAGCAGTTCTTC.

This sequence joins TRBV28 and TRBJ2-1; the D gene is possibly TRBD2 (7 bases). The CDR3 sequence is 15 residues long. V lost 2 bases and J lost 0, with 8 bases in between. Germline values: CDR1 MDHEN, CDR2 SYDVKM. The CDR3 region has the DNA TGTGCCAGCAGTTTAGCGGGGGCCTCCTACAATGAGCAGTTCTTC. This codes for CASSLAGASYNEQFF.

This rearrangement joins TRBV5-1 to TRBJ2-2; D unclear. The length of the CDR3 is 12 residues. V dropped 4 bases and J dropped 6 bases, with 7 bases sitting between them. The V gene's germline CDR1 is SGHRS and CDR2 YFSETQ. The CDR3 sequence: CASSVLSGELFF. The CDR3 DNA reads as TGCGCCAGCAGCGTACTTTCCGGGGAGCTGTTTTTT.

V usage is TRBV5-4 and J usage is TRBJ2-7; D perhaps matches TRBD1 (5 bases). V shed 3 bases and J shed 2 bases, with 12 bases lying between them. The CDR3 length is 14 residues. Per germline, CDR1 SGHNT and CDR2 YYREEE (reference sequence). For the CDR3, the DNA is TGTGCCAGCAGCTCACGACAGAGACCCTACGAGCAGTACTTC. This encodes CASSSRQRPYEQYF.

The chain recombines TRBV5-1 with TRBJ2-1, with 7 bases matching TRBD1. The length of the CDR3 is 14 residues. The germline CDR1 and CDR2 sequences are SGHRS and YFSETQ. V lost 3 bases and J lost 7; bases outside the gene matches: 7. The CDR3 sequence: CASSYKQGFNEQFF. In nucleotides, the CDR3 is TGCGCCAGCAGCTATAAACAGGGGTTTAATGAGCAGTTCTTC.

This clone was seen once. This chain uses TRBV19 with TRBJ1-1; D may be TRBD1 (6 bases). CDR3 length: 19 amino acids. CDR1 LNHDA and CDR2 SQIVND come from the germline V gene (reference sequence). Deletions cut 0 bases from V and 7 bases from J, with 27 bases between. CDR3 nucleotide sequence: TGTGCCAGTAGTATAGACCGAAGGACAGCGCCGACCGAATCACTTGAAGCTTTCTTT. Its translation is CASSIDRRTAPTESLEAFF. The entire variable domain, with the rest obtained from reference TRBV19 and TRBJ1-1, is as follows: DGGITQSPKYLFRKEGQNVTLSCEQNLNHDAMYWYRQDPGQGLRLIYYSQIVNDFQKGDIAEGYSVSREKKESFPLTVTSAQKNPTAFYLCASSIDRRTAPTESLEAFFGQGTRLTVV.

This clone was seen a single time. V is TRBV6-5 and J is TRBJ1-4, with a weak D call TRBD1 (5 bases). This CDR3 is 14 amino acids long. Trimming stripped 5 bases from V and 7 bases from J, with 14 bases between. Germline CDR1 is MNHEY and CDR2 is SVGAGI. CDR3 protein: CASSRGGAAEKLFF. CDR3 bases: TGTGCCAGCAGTCGTGGAGGGGCTGCTGAAAAACTGTTTTTT.

The rearrangement uses TRBV4-2 and TRBJ2-3, with TRBD2 identical over 11 bases. After removal of 0 bases from V and 2 bases from J, the junction contained 10 bases not matched to a gene. CDR3 size: 19 residues. Germline values: CDR1 LGHNA, CDR2 YNFKEQ. This CDR3 is CASSQDPRGSGGVTDTQYF. The CDR3 DNA is TGTGCCAGCAGCCAAGACCCTCGGGGTAGCGGGGGGGTCACAGATACGCAGTATTTT.

The genes are TRBV2 and TRBJ2-2; D is uncertain. Trimming shortened V by 4 bases and J by 4 bases, and 7 bases separated the two germline ends. The CDR3 length is 13 residues. CDR1 is SNHLY and CDR2 is FYNNEI in the germline V gene. This chain's CDR3 is CASSGSSTGELFF. CDR3 sequence (DNA): TGTGCCAGCAGTGGCAGTTCCACCGGGGAGCTGTTTTTT.

V and J are TRBV5-4 and TRBJ1-1, with D hard to call. V lost 3 bases, J lost 1 base, and 13 bases lay in between. Germline V CDR1 and CDR2: SGHNT, YYREEE (reference sequence). This CDR3 has 15 residues. CDR3 sequence reads: CASSSSTGQNTEAFF. The DNA for the CDR3 is TGTGCCAGCAGCTCCTCTACGGGTCAGAACACTGAAGCTTTCTTT.

This clone was counted only a few times. The genes are TRBV19 and TRBJ2-3; TRBD2 agrees at 10 bases. With V trimmed by 6 bases and J by 2 bases, 5 bases remained unmatched. CDR3 size: 15 residues. In germline, CDR1 is LNHDA, CDR2 SQIVND (reference sequence). In DNA form, the CDR3 reads TGTGCCAGTAGAGAGCGGGGGGGCGTCACAGATACGCAGTATTTT. This translates into CASRERGGVTDTQYF. Complete variable domain (other parts from reference TRBV19 and TRBJ2-3): DGGITQSPKYLFRKEGQNVTLSCEQNLNHDAMYWYRQDPGQGLRLIYYSQIVNDFQKGDIAEGYSVSREKKESFPLTVTSAQKNPTAFYLCASRERGGVTDTQYFGPGTRLTVL.

This clone was detected once. This sequence joins TRBV7-9 and TRBJ1-3; 10 nucleotides agree with TRBD1. The CDR3 spans 15 residues. Germline CDR1 and CDR2: SEHNR and FQNEAQ (reference sequence). Trimming took 5 bases from V and 6 from J; bases not matched to a gene: 7. The CDR3 loop is CASSRQGAGANTIYF. CDR3 DNA sequence: TGTGCCAGCAGCCGACAGGGGGCTGGGGCAAACACCATATATTTT.

The V gene is TRBV5-1, the J gene TRBJ1-2; tentatively, D is TRBD1 (6 bases). Trimming pared 7 bases from V and 2 bases from J, leaving 18 bases between. The germline gives CDR1 SGHRS, CDR2 YFSETQ. This CDR3 comprises 15 residues. The CDR3 DNA sequence: TGCGCCAGCGACCTCATGGGGGGGCGAAACTATGGCTACACCTTC. This sequence encodes CASDLMGGRNYGYTF.

The chain carries TRBV5-6 and TRBJ1-3; D unresolved. Germline CDR1 is SGHDT and CDR2 is YYEEEE. V was trimmed by 4 bases and J by 3 bases, leaving 14 bases between them. CDR3 length equals 15 residues. The CDR3 reads CASSRDFGGGNTIYF. The CDR3 coding sequence is TGTGCCAGCAGCCGGGATTTCGGAGGTGGAAACACCATATATTTT.